These 13 T cell receptor beta chains share one sample of origin, sequenced in a study of blood T cell repertoires in COVID-19 (dated by TCRdb to 2020 to 2021). Library generation was performed with the immunoSEQ multiplex PCR assay. In its TCRdb copy, this immuneACCESS table keeps in-frame sequences only and misses some clones. Where compared with another copy, unresolved V genes explain less than half of these, and the others have no known cause. A total of about 330,000 clones appear in this sample, roughly 82% of them only once. The biggest ten clones account for 1.6% of the sample. The sample was peripheral blood. These receptors were collected from a woman in her 50s with acute or convalescent COVID-19.

This chain connects TRBV19 to TRBJ1-2; tentative D call: TRBD1 (6 bases). V lost 2 bases and J lost 2, with 15 bases in between. Looked up from germline, CDR1 is LNHDA and CDR2 is SQIVND (reference sequence). The CDR3 is 16 amino acids. CDR3 region: CASSIQHGQSNYGYTF. The CDR3 nucleotides read TGTGCCAGTAGTATACAACACGGACAGTCGAACTATGGCTACACCTTC.

The genes are TRBV7-2 and TRBJ2-7; 12 nucleotides align to TRBD2. This CDR3 spans 17 amino acids. The V segment lost 1 base and the J segment 0 bases; nucleotides outside the gene matches: 4. Germline V gene lookup returns CDR1 SGHTA and CDR2 FQGNSA. This CDR3 reads CASSLGGLAGTSYEQYF. The CDR3 DNA reads as TGTGCCAGCAGCTTAGGGGGACTAGCGGGTACCTCCTACGAGCAGTACTTC. The full variable domain, its missing parts supplied by reference TRBV7-2 and TRBJ2-7, is GAGVSQSPSNKVTEKGKDVELRCDPISGHTALYWYRQSLGQGLEFLIYFQGNSAPDKSGLPSDRFSAERTGGSVSTLTIQRTQQEDSAVYLCASSLGGLAGTSYEQYFGPGTRLTVT.

This rearrangement joins TRBV27 to TRBJ2-7; the D gene is possibly TRBD2 (5 bases). Germline values: CDR1 MNHEY, CDR2 SMNVEV (reference sequence). Between the trimmed V and J ends, which lost 1 base and 3 bases, there was a span of 22 bases. The CDR3 has 18 amino acids. The CDR3 sequence is CASSLLAEPEFGGYEQYF. The CDR3 DNA reads as TGTGCCAGCAGTTTATTGGCGGAACCGGAATTTGGAGGCTACGAGCAGTACTTC.

The chain employs TRBV27 and TRBJ1-2; perhaps TRBD1 as D (6 bases). This CDR3 has 16 residues. Trimming took off 5 bases at V and 0 bases at J, with 16 bases between the two ends. Germline V gene lookup returns CDR1 MNHEY and CDR2 SMNVEV (reference sequence). CDR3 region: CASSKWDNLANYGYTF. The CDR3 nucleotides read TGTGCCAGCAGTAAATGGGACAATTTAGCTAACTATGGCTACACCTTC.

The chain joins TRBV6-5 to TRBJ2-7, with unresolved D. The germline V gene has CDR1 MNHEY and CDR2 SVGAGI. The CDR3 has 15 amino acids. The ends were cut back, 4 bases at V and 3 bases at J, with 16 bases in the middle. The CDR3 is CASSSPFGSSYEQYF. CDR3 bases: TGTGCCAGCAGTTCCCCTTTTGGGTCTAGCTACGAGCAGTACTTC.

The chain has TRBV6-5 and TRBJ2-7; TRBD2 agrees at 12 bases. This CDR3 is built from 15 residues. The germline V gene has CDR1 MNHEY and CDR2 SVGAGI. The ends lost 6 bases at V and 7 bases at J; junction bases unmatched: 10. The CDR3 region is CASRTKTSGSLEQYF. In nucleotides, the CDR3 is TGTGCCAGCAGGACTAAGACTAGCGGGAGCTTGGAGCAGTACTTC.

The CDR3 sequence is CASSLPGQVDQYF. CDR3 in DNA: TGTGCCAGCAGTTTACCCGGACAGGTCGATCAGTACTTC. The chain uses TRBV28 and TRBJ2-5; 7 nucleotides agree with TRBD1. CDR3 length: 13 residues. Germline loops: CDR1 MDHEN, CDR2 SYDVKM. The junction had 8 bases not matched to a gene; V was cut back by 2 bases and J by 11 bases.

V and J are TRBV7-2 and TRBJ2-7, with 11 bases identical to TRBD1. The V segment lost 5 bases and the J segment 6 bases; nucleotides outside the gene matches: 9. This CDR3 has 15 residues. CDR1 SGHTA and CDR2 FQGNSA come from the germline V gene. The CDR3 loop is CASSPRGTGGGEQYF. CDR3 sequence (DNA): TGTGCCAGCAGCCCGCGTGGGACAGGGGGTGGCGAGCAGTACTTC.

The gene calls are TRBV5-1 and TRBJ2-7; 8 positions match TRBD1. V was pared by 2 bases and J by 0 bases, with 7 bases of the junction left unmatched. Germline V gives CDR1 SGHRS, CDR2 YFSETQ. CDR3 length equals 16 residues. The DNA of the CDR3 is TGCGCCAGCAGCTTCCTTTACAGGGGGATCTCCTACGAGCAGTACTTC. Translating gives CASSFLYRGISYEQYF.

The rearrangement joins TRBV11-2 to TRBJ1-6, with D possibly being TRBD1 (6 bases). Germline V gene sequence: CDR1 SGHAT, CDR2 FQNNGV. The CDR3 sequence is 14 residues long. The V end lost 5 bases, the J end lost 11 bases, and 16 bases lay between the germline ends. The CDR3 region has the DNA TGTGCCAGCAGCAGCAACAGGGTAAATCCACCCCTCCACTTT. This codes for CASSSNRVNPPLHF.

A remark on this clone: This sample also contains other DNA sequences that code for the same CDR3. The V call is TRBV7-9, the J call TRBJ2-3; possibly TRBD1 for D (6 bases). Germline-derived CDR1 and CDR2 are SEHNR and FQNEAQ (reference sequence). With 0 bases removed from V and 1 base from J, the gap between germline ends came to 8 bases. CDR3 length: 15 amino acids. CDR3 residues: CASSLAPGGTDTQYF. DNA of the CDR3: TGTGCCAGCAGCTTAGCGCCAGGGGGCACAGATACGCAGTATTTT.

The genes are TRBV9 and TRBJ1-4, with 7 bases identical to TRBD1. J gave up 8 bases and V 4 bases, and 11 bases lay outside the gene matches. This CDR3 comprises 15 residues. From germline, CDR1 is SGDLS and CDR2 YYNGEE. In DNA, the CDR3 is TGTGCCAGCAGCTTTACCGGGACAGTAGGCGAAAAACTGTTTTTT. It yields the protein CASSFTGTVGEKLFF.

The V call is TRBV5-1, the J call TRBJ2-7; TRBD1 might be the D (5 bases). The V end lost 4 bases, the J end lost 7 bases, and 21 bases lay between the germline ends. The CDR3 has 15 amino acids. Germline assignment: CDR1 SGHRS and CDR2 YFSETQ. The CDR3 DNA reads TGCGCCAGCAGCCCCGAGCAAAGGGGATCGGAGGAGCAGTACTTC. This encodes CASSPEQRGSEEQYF.